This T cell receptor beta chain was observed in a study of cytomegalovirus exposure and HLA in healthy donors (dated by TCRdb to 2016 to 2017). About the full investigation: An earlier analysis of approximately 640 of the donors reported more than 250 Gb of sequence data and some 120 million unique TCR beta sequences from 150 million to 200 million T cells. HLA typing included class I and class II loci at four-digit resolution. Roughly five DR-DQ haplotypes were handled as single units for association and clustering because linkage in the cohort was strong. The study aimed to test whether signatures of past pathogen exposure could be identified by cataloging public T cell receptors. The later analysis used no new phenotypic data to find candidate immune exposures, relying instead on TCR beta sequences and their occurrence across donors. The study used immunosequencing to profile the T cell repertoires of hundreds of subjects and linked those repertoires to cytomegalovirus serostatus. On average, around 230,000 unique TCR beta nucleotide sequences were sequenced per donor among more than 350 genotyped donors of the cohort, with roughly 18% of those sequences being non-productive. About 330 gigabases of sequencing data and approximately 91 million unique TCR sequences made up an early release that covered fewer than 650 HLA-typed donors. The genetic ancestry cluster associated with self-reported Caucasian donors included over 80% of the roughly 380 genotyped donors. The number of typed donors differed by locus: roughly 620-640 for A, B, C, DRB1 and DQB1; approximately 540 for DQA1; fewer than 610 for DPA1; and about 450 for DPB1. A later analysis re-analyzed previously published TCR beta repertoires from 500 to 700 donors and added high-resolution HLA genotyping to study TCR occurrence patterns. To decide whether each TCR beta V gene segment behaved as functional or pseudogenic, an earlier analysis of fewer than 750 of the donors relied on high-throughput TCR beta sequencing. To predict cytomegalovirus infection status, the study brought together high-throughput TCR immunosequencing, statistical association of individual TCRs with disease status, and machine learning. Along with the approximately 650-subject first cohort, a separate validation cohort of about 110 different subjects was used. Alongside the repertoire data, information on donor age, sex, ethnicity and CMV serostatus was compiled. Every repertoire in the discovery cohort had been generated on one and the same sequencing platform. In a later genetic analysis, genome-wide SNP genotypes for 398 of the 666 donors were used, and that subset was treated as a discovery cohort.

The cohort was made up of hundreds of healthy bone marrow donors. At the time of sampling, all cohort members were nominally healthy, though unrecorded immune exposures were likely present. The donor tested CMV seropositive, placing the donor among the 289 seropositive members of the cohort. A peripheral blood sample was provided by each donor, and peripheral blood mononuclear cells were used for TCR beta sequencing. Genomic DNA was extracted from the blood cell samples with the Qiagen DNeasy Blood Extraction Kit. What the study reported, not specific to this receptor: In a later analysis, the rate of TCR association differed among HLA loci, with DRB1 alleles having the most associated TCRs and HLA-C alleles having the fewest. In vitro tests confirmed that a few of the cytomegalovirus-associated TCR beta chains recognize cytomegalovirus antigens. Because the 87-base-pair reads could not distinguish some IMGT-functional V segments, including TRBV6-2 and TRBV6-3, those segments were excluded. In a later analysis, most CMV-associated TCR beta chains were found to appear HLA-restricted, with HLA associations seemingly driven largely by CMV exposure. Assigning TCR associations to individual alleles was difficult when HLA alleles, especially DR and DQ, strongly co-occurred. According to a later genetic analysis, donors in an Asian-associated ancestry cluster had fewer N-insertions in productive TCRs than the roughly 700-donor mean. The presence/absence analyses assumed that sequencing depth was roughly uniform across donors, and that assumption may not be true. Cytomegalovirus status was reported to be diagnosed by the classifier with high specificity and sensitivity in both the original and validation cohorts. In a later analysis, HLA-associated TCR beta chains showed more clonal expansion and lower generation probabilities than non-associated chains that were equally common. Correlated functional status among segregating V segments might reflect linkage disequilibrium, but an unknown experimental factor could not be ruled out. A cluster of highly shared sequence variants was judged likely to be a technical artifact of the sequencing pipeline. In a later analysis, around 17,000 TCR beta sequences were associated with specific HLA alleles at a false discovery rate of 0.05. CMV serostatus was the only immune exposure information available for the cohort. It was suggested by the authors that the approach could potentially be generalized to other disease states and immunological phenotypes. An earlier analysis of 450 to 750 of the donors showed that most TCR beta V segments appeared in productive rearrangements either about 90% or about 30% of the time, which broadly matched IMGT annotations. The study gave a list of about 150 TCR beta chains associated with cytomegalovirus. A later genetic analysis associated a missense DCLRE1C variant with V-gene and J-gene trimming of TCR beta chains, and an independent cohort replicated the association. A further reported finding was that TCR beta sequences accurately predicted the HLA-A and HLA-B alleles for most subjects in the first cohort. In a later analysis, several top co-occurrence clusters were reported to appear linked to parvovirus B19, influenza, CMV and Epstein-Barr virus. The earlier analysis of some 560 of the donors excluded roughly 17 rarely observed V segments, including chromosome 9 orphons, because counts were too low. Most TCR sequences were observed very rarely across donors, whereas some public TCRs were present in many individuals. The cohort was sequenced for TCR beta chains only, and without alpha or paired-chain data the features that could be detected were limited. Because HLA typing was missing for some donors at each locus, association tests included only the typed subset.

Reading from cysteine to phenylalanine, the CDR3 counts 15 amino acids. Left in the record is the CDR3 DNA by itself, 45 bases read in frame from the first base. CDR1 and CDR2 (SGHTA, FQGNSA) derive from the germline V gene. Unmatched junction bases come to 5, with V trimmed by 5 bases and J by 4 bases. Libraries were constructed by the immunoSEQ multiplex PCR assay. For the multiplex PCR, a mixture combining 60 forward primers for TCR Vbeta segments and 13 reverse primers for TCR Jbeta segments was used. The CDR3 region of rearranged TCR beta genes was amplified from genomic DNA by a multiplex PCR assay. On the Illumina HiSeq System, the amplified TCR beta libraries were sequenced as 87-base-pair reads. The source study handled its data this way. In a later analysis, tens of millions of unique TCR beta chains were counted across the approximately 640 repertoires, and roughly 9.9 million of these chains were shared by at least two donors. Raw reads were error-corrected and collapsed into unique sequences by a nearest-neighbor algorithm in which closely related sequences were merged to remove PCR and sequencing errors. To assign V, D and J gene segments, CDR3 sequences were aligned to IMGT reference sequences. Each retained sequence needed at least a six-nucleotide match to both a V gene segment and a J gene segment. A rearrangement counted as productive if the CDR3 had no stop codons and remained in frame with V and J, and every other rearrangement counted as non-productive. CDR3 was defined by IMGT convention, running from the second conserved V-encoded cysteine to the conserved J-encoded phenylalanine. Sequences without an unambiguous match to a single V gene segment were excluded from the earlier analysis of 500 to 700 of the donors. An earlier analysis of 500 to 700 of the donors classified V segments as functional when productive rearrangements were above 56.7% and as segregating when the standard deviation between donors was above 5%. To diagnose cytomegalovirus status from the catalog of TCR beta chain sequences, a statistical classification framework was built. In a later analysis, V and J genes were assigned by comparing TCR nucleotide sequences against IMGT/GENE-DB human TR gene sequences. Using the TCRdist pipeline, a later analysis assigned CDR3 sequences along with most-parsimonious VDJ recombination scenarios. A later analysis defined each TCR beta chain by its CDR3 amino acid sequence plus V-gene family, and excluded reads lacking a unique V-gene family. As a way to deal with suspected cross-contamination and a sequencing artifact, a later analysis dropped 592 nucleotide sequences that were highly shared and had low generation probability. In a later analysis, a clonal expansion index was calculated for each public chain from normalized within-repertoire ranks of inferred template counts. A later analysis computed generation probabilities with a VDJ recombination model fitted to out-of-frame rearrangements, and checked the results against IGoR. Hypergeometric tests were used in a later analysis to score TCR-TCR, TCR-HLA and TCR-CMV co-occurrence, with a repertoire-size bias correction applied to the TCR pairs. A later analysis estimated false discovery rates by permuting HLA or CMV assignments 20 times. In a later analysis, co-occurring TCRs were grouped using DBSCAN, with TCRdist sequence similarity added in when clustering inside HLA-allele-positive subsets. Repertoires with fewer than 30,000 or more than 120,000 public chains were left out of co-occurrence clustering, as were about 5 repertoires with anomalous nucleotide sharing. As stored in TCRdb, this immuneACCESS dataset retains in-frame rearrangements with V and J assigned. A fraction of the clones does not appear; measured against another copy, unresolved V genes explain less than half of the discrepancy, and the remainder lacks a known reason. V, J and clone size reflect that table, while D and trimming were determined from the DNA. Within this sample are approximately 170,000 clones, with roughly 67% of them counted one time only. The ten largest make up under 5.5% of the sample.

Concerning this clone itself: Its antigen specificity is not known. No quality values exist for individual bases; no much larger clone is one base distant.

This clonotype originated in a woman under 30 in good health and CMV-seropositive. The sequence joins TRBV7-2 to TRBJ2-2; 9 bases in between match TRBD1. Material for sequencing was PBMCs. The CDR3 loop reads CASSPGQGVTGELFF. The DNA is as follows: TGTGCCAGCAGCCCGGGACAGGGTGTCACCGGGGAGCTGTTTTTT.